This T cell receptor (beta chain) was sequenced during a study of CXCR3-negative and CXCR3-positive naive CD8 T cells. Study conclusions and caveats: With CXCR3 expression partially decreased after cryopreservation, most assays relied on fresh PBMCs. The study found more hydrophobic TRB CDR3s in CXCR3-positive naive cells than in CXCR3-negative naive cells.

In the case of this clonotype: Its specificity is unknown.

There are 15 residues in the CDR3. CDR1 is SQVTM and CDR2 is ANQGSEA in the germline V gene. Naive CD8+ T cells showed CD45RO-CCR7+CD27+CD95-. Researchers prepared the TRB cDNA libraries using 5' RACE with UMI labels. TCRdb re-called the 5' RACE reads; one entry per CDR3 protein, DNA not given. The sample table sets out tens of thousands of distinct CDR3 sequences. The sequence was collected from a human donor in good health. Some clones in this sample may be carry-over from other donors' samples. Input material: naive CXCR3+ CD8+ T cells from blood. Subset given: CD45RO-CCR7+CD27+CD95- naive CD8+ T cells expressing CXCR3 (TNR3+). The gene calls are TRBV29-1 and TRBJ1-2; TCRdb picks TRBD1, but there is no DNA to check that call. The CDR3 here is CSLEDVKQGDYGYTF.